This passage covers 21 T cell receptor beta chains from one sample sequenced in a study of Ad26.COV2.S vaccination and SARS-CoV-2 variants. Regarding treatment: 19 received Ad26.COV2.S at low or high dose, single or two shots; about 5 received placebo; per-sample allocation not given. Collection of the samples took place on day 63 after the first injection of vaccine or placebo. Assay: immunoSEQ multiplex PCR; the TCRdb copy retains only in-frame clones and omits some. Altogether roughly 380,000 clones are present, around nine tenths being singletons, with the ten largest covering 3.4%. The sequenced sample was peripheral blood, obtained in a trial of Ad26.COV2.S vaccine versus placebo. Source of these receptors: a person between 18 and 65 years old who received the Ad26.COV2.S COVID-19 vaccine or a placebo.

V and J are TRBV30 and TRBJ1-2; 9 nucleotides align to TRBD1. CDR3 length: 14 residues. Germline V lookup: CDR1 GTSNPN, CDR2 SVGIG (reference sequence). V shed 3 bases and J 4 bases; nucleotides not matched to a gene: 6. This CDR3 reads CAWRTGTGTYGYTF. CDR3 nucleotides: TGTGCCTGGAGGACCGGGACAGGGACCTATGGCTACACCTTC.

V and J are TRBV18 and TRBJ1-1; the D is unclear. Trimming pared 3 bases from V and 1 base from J, leaving 9 bases between. The germline V gene has CDR1 KGHSH and CDR2 LQKENI. The CDR3 contains 14 residues. The DNA for the CDR3 is TGTGCCAGCTCACCTCTAATAGGGAACACTGAAGCTTTCTTT. Translated, it gives CASSPLIGNTEAFF.

The V call is TRBV6-2 or TRBV6-3, the J call TRBJ2-3, with a weak D call TRBD2 (6 bases). The germline V gene has CDR1 MNHEY and CDR2 SVGEGT. V was shortened by 5 bases and J by 0 bases, with 15 bases between the two germline ends. The CDR3 totals 16 residues. The DNA of the CDR3 is TGTGCCAGCAGTACCCGACTAGTAACTAGCACAGATACGCAGTATTTT. Its translation: CASSTRLVTSTDTQYF.

The chain joins TRBV27 to TRBJ1-5, with unresolved D. Trimming took off 5 bases at V and 7 bases at J, with 9 bases between the two ends. The CDR3 totals 12 residues. Germline values: CDR1 MNHEY, CDR2 SMNVEV (reference sequence). This CDR3 is CASSPGGQPQHF. In DNA, the CDR3 is TGTGCCAGCAGTCCTGGTGGGCAGCCCCAGCATTTT.

The rearrangement links TRBV2 to TRBJ1-1, with D possibly TRBD1 on 5 matching bases. Trimming took off 3 bases at V and 1 base at J, with 6 bases between the two ends. Germline V CDR1 and CDR2: SNHLY, FYNNEI. The CDR3 is made up of 13 amino acids. CDR3 DNA: TGTGCCAGCAGTGATGACAGGAACACTGAAGCTTTCTTT. It yields the protein CASSDDRNTEAFF.

The chain links TRBV5-1 to TRBJ1-4, with TRBD1 as a possible D gene (5 bases). The CDR3 extends over 16 amino acids. Looked up from germline, CDR1 is SGHRS and CDR2 is YFSETQ. The V end lost 1 base, the J end lost 1 base, and 11 bases lay between the germline ends. CDR3 residues: CASSLLAGQTNEKLFF. Written as DNA, the CDR3 is TGCGCCAGCAGCTTGTTGGCAGGGCAAACTAATGAAAAACTGTTTTTT.

CDR3 sequence: CASSTPLGRSEQYF. The DNA of the CDR3 is TGTGCCAGCAGTACACCTTTAGGTAGGAGCGAGCAGTACTTC. The chain carries TRBV6-5 and TRBJ2-7; D uncertain. This CDR3 has 14 residues. Germline values: CDR1 MNHEY, CDR2 SVGAGI. V lost 5 bases to trimming and J lost 6 bases, with 17 bases between them.

V gene TRBV4-3 combines with J gene TRBJ1-1; 8 nucleotides line up with TRBD1. After removal of 3 bases from V and 0 bases from J, the junction contained 9 bases not matched to a gene. Germline-derived CDR1 and CDR2 are LGHNA and YSLEER. The CDR3 has 17 residues. The CDR3 nucleotides are TGCGCCAGCAGCCAGGCCGCGACAGGGGTCCTGAACACTGAAGCTTTCTTT. Translating it yields CASSQAATGVLNTEAFF.

The chain employs TRBV5-6 and TRBJ1-1; D gene unclear. Looked up from germline, CDR1 is SGHDT and CDR2 is YYEEEE. The CDR3 contains 16 residues. V was clipped by 0 bases and J by 0 bases, with 12 bases between them. DNA of the CDR3: TGTGCCAGCAGCTTGGACAGCCTCCTCATGAACACTGAAGCTTTCTTT. Residues: CASSLDSLLMNTEAFF.

The chain employs TRBV5-1 and TRBJ1-4, with 7 bases that match TRBD1. Germline CDR1 reads SGHRS; CDR2 reads YFSETQ. Trimming cost V 0 bases and J 8 bases; bases outside gene matches: 10. This CDR3 spans 16 amino acids. CDR3 protein: CASSLGDRDPGEKLFF. The CDR3 DNA is TGCGCCAGCAGCTTGGGCGACAGGGATCCTGGCGAAAAACTGTTTTTT. Supplemented by reference TRBV5-1 and TRBJ1-4, the full variable domain reads KAGVTQTPRYLIKTRGQQVTLSCSPISGHRSVSWYQQTPGQGLQFLFEYFSETQRNKGNFPGRFSGRQFSNSRSEMNVSTLELGDSALYLCASSLGDRDPGEKLFFGSGTQLSVL.

The chain's CDR3 is CASSYSGGALNEQFF. Written as DNA, the CDR3 is TGTGCCAGCAGTTATAGCGGGGGGGCCCTCAATGAGCAGTTCTTC. The chain joins TRBV6-5 to TRBJ2-1; 11 bases match TRBD2. Trimming at V came to 3 bases and at J to 6 bases, leaving 4 bases not matched to a gene. Germline-derived CDR1 and CDR2 are MNHEY and SVGAGI. This CDR3 is 15 amino acids long.

J is TRBJ1-2 and V is TRBV12-3 or TRBV12-4, with D tentatively TRBD1 (5 bases). The CDR3 is 13 amino acids. Trimming pared 7 bases from V and 8 bases from J, leaving 17 bases between. The DNA of the CDR3 is TGTGCCAGCACCTCCATTTCTACAGGCGGCTACACCTTC. Translation gives CASTSISTGGYTF.

The chain is built from TRBV5-1 and TRBJ2-7; unclear D gene. The germline CDR1 and CDR2 sequences are SGHRS and YFSETQ. This CDR3 is built from 14 residues. Between the trimmed V and J ends, which lost 2 bases and 0 bases, there was a span of 9 bases. In nucleotides, the CDR3 is TGCGCCAGCAGCTTAATGGACCACTCCTACGAGCAGTACTTC. Amino acids: CASSLMDHSYEQYF.

The chain recombines TRBV5-1 with TRBJ2-3; D is unresolved. CDR3 length: 16 residues. Germline CDR1 SGHRS, CDR2 YFSETQ. V was pared by 0 bases and J by 1 base, with 12 bases between. The CDR3 DNA reads as TGCGCCAGCAGCTTGGCCGGGCGCCCTGGCACAGATACGCAGTATTTT. It is translated as CASSLAGRPGTDTQYF.

This chain joins TRBV15 and TRBJ2-7; perhaps TRBD2 as D (5 bases). This CDR3 contains 14 residues. Germline V gene data show CDR1 as LNHNV and CDR2 as YYDKDF (reference sequence). Trimming shortened V by 0 bases and J by 1 base, and 7 bases separated the two germline ends. The CDR3 loop reads CATSRELVSYEQYF. The CDR3 region has the DNA TGTGCCACCAGCAGAGAACTAGTTTCCTACGAGCAGTACTTC.

This chain links TRBV4-2 with TRBJ2-6, with 8 bases matching TRBD2. This CDR3 has 18 residues. Germline CDR1 is LGHNA and CDR2 is YNFKEQ. With 4 bases clipped from V and 0 bases from J, the junction kept 8 bases outside the gene matches. The CDR3 is CASSPGGGPNSGANVLTF. The CDR3 nucleotides read TGTGCCAGCAGCCCCGGGGGGGGCCCCAACTCTGGGGCCAACGTCCTGACTTTC.

The J gene is TRBJ1-4, the V gene TRBV20-1, with a possible D match to TRBD1 (6 bases). The CDR3 is 14 amino acids. Germline V lookup: CDR1 DFQATT, CDR2 SNEGSKA (reference sequence). Deletions cut 3 bases from V and 8 bases from J, with 16 bases between. CDR3 amino acids: CSASMGRGDEKLFF. The DNA for the CDR3 is TGCAGTGCTAGTATGGGCAGGGGCGACGAAAAACTGTTTTTT.

This chain joins TRBV19 and TRBJ1-2, with a weak D call TRBD1 (5 bases). The V gene's germline CDR1 is LNHDA and CDR2 SQIVND (reference sequence). V was clipped by 6 bases and J by 6 bases, with 11 bases between them. This CDR3 comprises 12 residues. In DNA form, the CDR3 reads TGTGCCAGTAGCAAGGGGCGCCATGGCTACACCTTC. This translates into CASSKGRHGYTF.

This clone has just a few counts. V gene TRBV4-2 combines with J gene TRBJ1-1; the D gene is possibly TRBD1 (5 bases). Germline CDR1 reads LGHNA; CDR2 reads YNFKEQ. This CDR3 is 15 amino acids long. Trimming took 4 bases from V and 3 from J, leaving 15 bases between them. CDR3 protein: CASSPITRGDTEAFF. CDR3 bases: TGTGCCAGCAGCCCAATAACGAGGGGTGACACTGAAGCTTTCTTT.

The J gene is TRBJ1-1, the V gene TRBV10-3, with D possibly being TRBD1 (5 bases). V gave up 6 bases and J gave up 1 base, with 9 bases separating them. This CDR3 is built from 13 residues. Germline V gives CDR1 ENHRY, CDR2 SYGVKD. The CDR3 spells CAIRQGGNTEAFF. The CDR3 bases are TGTGCCATCAGGCAGGGAGGGAACACTGAAGCTTTCTTT.

This clone was found a few times. The V and J genes are TRBV7-8 and TRBJ1-5; 10 bases are a match to TRBD1. The CDR3 is 17 residues long. Germline V CDR1 and CDR2: SGHVS, FQNEAQ. After removal of 3 bases from V and 4 bases from J, the junction contained 9 bases not matched to a gene. The CDR3 DNA reads TGTGCCAGCAGCTTCACCTCCGGGACAGGGGCTAATCAGCCCCAGCATTTT. Amino acids: CASSFTSGTGANQPQHF.